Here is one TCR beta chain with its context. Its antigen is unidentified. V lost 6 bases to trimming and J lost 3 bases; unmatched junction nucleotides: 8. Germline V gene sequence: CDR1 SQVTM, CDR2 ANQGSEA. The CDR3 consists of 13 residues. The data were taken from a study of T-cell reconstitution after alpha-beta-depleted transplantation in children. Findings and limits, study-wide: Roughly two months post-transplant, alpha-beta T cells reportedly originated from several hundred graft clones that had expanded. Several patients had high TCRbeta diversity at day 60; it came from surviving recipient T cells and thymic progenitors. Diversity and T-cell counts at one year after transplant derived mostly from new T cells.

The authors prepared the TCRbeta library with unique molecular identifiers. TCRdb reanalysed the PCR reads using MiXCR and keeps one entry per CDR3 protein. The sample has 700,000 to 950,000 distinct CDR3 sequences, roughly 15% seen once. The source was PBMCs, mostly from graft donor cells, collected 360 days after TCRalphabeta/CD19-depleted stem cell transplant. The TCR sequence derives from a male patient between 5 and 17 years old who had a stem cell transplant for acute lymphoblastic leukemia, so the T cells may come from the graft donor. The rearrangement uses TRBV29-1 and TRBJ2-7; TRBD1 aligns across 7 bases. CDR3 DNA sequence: TGCAGCGTGGGAAAGGGGGCTGTCTACGAGCAGTACTTC. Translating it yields CSVGKGAVYEQYF.